The rows below give T cell receptor beta chains drawn from one sample of a study of T cell clonotyping in hematopoietic cell transplantation. Generated by immunoSEQ multiplex PCR, the TCRdb table keeps only in-frame clones and is missing some. This table holds some 8,800 clones, more than 85% found once. The material was PBMCs, obtained 100 days after allogeneic stem cell transplant. The receptors come from a male patient between 45 and 60 years old who had an allogeneic stem cell transplant from a related donor, so T cells may come from the graft donor. Some clones in this sample may be carry-over from other donors' samples. Both conserved end residues are part of each CDR3. Fields, in order: clone size, CDR3 length, J gene, V gene, D gene, CDR3 DNA, CDR3 protein. D genes are given only for firm matches. Expanded clones are given a class, and other clones once, few, many or no size at all.

>.|16|TRBJ2-3|TRBV7-8|TRBD2
TGTGCCAGCACCCTGACTAGCGGGAGGTTAACAGATACGCAGTATTTT
CASTLTSGRLTDTQYF
>.|14|TRBJ1-2|TRBV10-3|TRBD1
TGTGCCATCAGGGGAACAGGGGCTAGCTATGGCTACACCTTC
CAIRGTGASYGYTF
>.|16|TRBJ1-1|TRBV5-6|TRBD1
TGTGCCAGCAGCTTGGGGCAGGGGGCCCTGAACACTGAAGCTTTCTTT
CASSLGQGALNTEAFF
>.|16|TRBJ2-1|TRBV6-1|.
TGTGCCAGCAGTGAATTGGCAGAAGGCTCCTACAATGAGCAGTTCTTC
CASSELAEGSYNEQFF
>.|13|TRBJ1-2|TRBV9|TRBD1
TGTGCCAGCAGCGTAGCTAACAGGGGAGAAAAGACCTTC
CASSVANRGEKTF
>.|14|TRBJ2-4|TRBV9|.
TGTGCCAGCAGCCCTAGAAGTTACGGGGACATTCAGTACTTC
CASSPRSYGDIQYF
>.|18|TRBJ2-7|TRBV5-6|TRBD2
TGTGCCAGCAGCTTGATCTTTAGCGGGAGAAGCCAAAACTACGAGCAGTACTTC
CASSLIFSGRSQNYEQYF
>.|16|TRBJ2-3|TRBV28|TRBD2
TGTGCCAGCAGTACCGGGACTAGCGGGTATACAGATACGCAGTATTTT
CASSTGTSGYTDTQYF
>.|13|TRBJ2-3|TRBV2|.
TGTGCCAGCAGCACGGGGAGCCGGGATACGCAGTATTTT
CASSTGSRDTQYF
>.|15|TRBJ2-7|TRBV14|.
TGTGCCAGCAGCCCTGGACCGGGCAGCGGAAGCGAGCAGTACTTC
CASSPGPGSGSEQYF
>.|14|TRBJ2-7|TRBV7-6|.
TGTGCCAGCAGCCTGGGGACGGATACCTACGAGCAGTACTTC
CASSLGTDTYEQYF
>.|13|TRBJ2-7|TRBV27|.
TGTGCCAGCAGTTTTTTTCACGGCTACGAGCAGTACTTC
CASSFFHGYEQYF
>once|17|TRBJ2-7|TRBV4-1|TRBD1
TGCGCCAGCAGCCTTAAAGACGGGACAGGGGCCTCCTACGAGCAGTACTTC
CASSLKDGTGASYEQYF
>once|11|TRBJ2-7|TRBV11-2|.
TGTGCCAGCAGCCCCCCCGGGGAGCAGTACTTC
CASSPPGEQYF
>.|13|TRBJ2-3|TRBV29-1|.
TGCAGCGTTGGTGCGGGTACCACAGATACGCAGTATTTT
CSVGAGTTDTQYF
>.|17|TRBJ1-4|TRBV4-1|TRBD1
TGCGCCAGCAGCCAGACAGGGAGTAGAGGTGCTAATGAAAAACTGTTTTTT
CASSQTGSRGANEKLFF
>.|15|TRBJ2-7|TRBV11-1|.
TGTGCCAGCAGTCCACGCGGGACTTTACCCTACGAGCAGTACTTC
CASSPRGTLPYEQYF
>.|14|TRBJ2-7|TRBV6-1|.
TGTGCCAGCAGTTCCGGGACCGACCGCTACGAGCAGTACTTC
CASSSGTDRYEQYF
>.|14|TRBJ1-1|TRBV7-9|.
TGTGCCAGCAGCTTAGTGGGCCGAGGGGCTGAAGCTTTCTTT
CASSLVGRGAEAFF
>.|14|TRBJ1-4|TRBV25-1|TRBD1
TGTGCCAGCAGTGCGGGACAGCCTAATGAAAAACTGTTTTTT
CASSAGQPNEKLFF
>.|13|TRBJ1-5|TRBV6-1|.
TGTGCCAGCAACCCGGGAGGTTGGCAGCCCCAGCATTTT
CASNPGGWQPQHF
>.|16|TRBJ2-1|TRBV7-8|TRBD1
TGTGCCAGCTCCATTACAGCGGGACAGGGGTACAATGAGCAGTTCTTC
CASSITAGQGYNEQFF
>.|13|TRBJ1-1|TRBV5-1|.
TGCGCCAGCAGCTTGGACCTGAACACTGAAGCTTTCTTT
CASSLDLNTEAFF
>.|13|TRBJ1-5|TRBV6-6|.
TGTGCCAGCGGCTATATGGAGCAAGGCGTGGGGCATTTT
CASGYMEQGVGHF
>.|15|TRBJ2-1|TRBV19|.
TGTGCCAGTAGTATAGGCGGGACCAGCGTCAATGAGCAGTTCTTC
CASSIGGTSVNEQFF
>.|13|TRBJ2-5|TRBV28|TRBD2
TGTGCCAGCAGAGAAGGGGCGGGAGGGACCCAGTACTTC
CASREGAGGTQYF
>.|12|TRBJ1-2|TRBV5-1|.
TGCGCCAGCAGCTTGGATAGGTGGGGCTACACCTTC
CASSLDRWGYTF
>.|13|TRBJ1-1|TRBV19|.
TGTGCCAGTAGTATCGGAATGAACACTGAAGCTTTCTTT
CASSIGMNTEAFF
>.|11|TRBJ2-5|TRBV5-1|.
TGCGCCAGCAGCTTGTATGAGACCCAGTACTTC
CASSLYETQYF
>.|14|TRBJ2-7|TRBV5-5|TRBD1
TGTGCCAGCAGCTTGTCACAGGGGAACTACGAGCAGTACTTC
CASSLSQGNYEQYF
>.|14|TRBJ2-3|TRBV27|TRBD2
TGTGCCAGCGGGTGGGACAGCGGGGGGCCTACGCAGTATTTT
CASGWDSGGPTQYF
>.|12|TRBJ1-2|TRBV19|.
TGTGCCGCCGGGGGACAACTCTATGGCTACACCTTC
CAAGGQLYGYTF
>.|12|TRBJ1-5|TRBV19|.
TGTGCCAGTAGAACGAGTAATCAGCCCCAGCATTTT
CASRTSNQPQHF
>.|16|TRBJ1-1|TRBV7-9|.
TGTGCCAGCAGCCCCGGGGGGGCAGCTTCGAACACTGAAGCTTTCTTT
CASSPGGAASNTEAFF
>.|13|TRBJ2-1|TRBV19|.
TGTGCCAGTAGTATTGGGGTTGGGAATGAGCAGTTCTTC
CASSIGVGNEQFF
>.|14|TRBJ2-2|TRBV29-1|.
TGCAGCGTTGTTAGGGAATTCGGTACCGGGGAGCTGTTTTTT
CSVVREFGTGELFF
>.|16|TRBJ2-2|TRBV7-2|TRBD2
TGTGCCAGCAGCTTAGTGAGCGGGACCTTCACCGGGGAGCTGTTTTTT
CASSLVSGTFTGELFF
>.|12|TRBJ2-1|TRBV5-6|TRBD2
TGTGCCAGTTTAGCGGGGGCGGGAGAGCAGTTCTTC
CASLAGAGEQFF
>few|14|TRBJ1-4|TRBV25-1|.
TGTGCCAGCAGTAATTATTTAGCTAATGAAAAACTGTTTTTT
CASSNYLANEKLFF
>.|16|TRBJ1-2|TRBV9|TRBD1
TGTGCCAGCAGCACTGGCCGGGACAGACAGAACTATGGCTACACCTTC
CASSTGRDRQNYGYTF
>.|15|TRBJ2-5|TRBV5-1|.
TGCGCCAGCAGCTCCTCTACCCTTTCAGGGGAGACCCAGTACTTC
CASSSSTLSGETQYF
>.|15|TRBJ1-2|TRBV10-3|.
TGTGCCATCAGTGAGTCTTCGACGGGTAACTATGGCTACACCTTC
CAISESSTGNYGYTF
>.|13|TRBJ2-7|TRBV29-1|TRBD2
TGCAGCGTTGAATTTGCGGGGGACTACGAGCAGTACTTC
CSVEFAGDYEQYF
>.|17|TRBJ1-2|TRBV21-1|.
TGTGCCAGCAAGAACGCGGGACACATGAAACCTAACTATGGCTACACCTTC
CASKNAGHMKPNYGYTF
>.|15|TRBJ1-6|TRBV19|TRBD1
TGTGCCAGTAGCGGCATGACAGGGAATATTTCACCCCTCCACTTT
CASSGMTGNISPLHF